Many counts were recorded for the clone carrying this T cell receptor (beta chain). No antigen is known for it. This CDR3 contains 14 residues. V lost 4 bases to trimming and J lost 4 bases; unmatched junction nucleotides: 4. The germline CDR1 and CDR2 sequences are DFQATT and SNEGSKA (reference sequence). This entry comes from a study of response to subunit inactivated influenza vaccine. Study observations and caveats: The authors offered the suggestion that each seasonal influenza vaccination recruits few new T cells.

TCRdb redid the calling of the RT-PCR reads with MiXCR, one entry per CDR3 protein. The data show some 480,000 distinct CDR3 sequences, roughly 9.8% seen once. Sequencing was performed on PBMCs from blood, taken roughly 48 days after vaccination. The chain carries TRBV20-1 and TRBJ2-1; 10 bases are a match to TRBD2. This clonotype was obtained from a man aged 50-59 years who received an inactivated influenza vaccine. The CDR3 sequence is CSATGTSAYNEQFF. In DNA, the CDR3 is TGCAGTGCTACCGGGACTAGCGCTTACAATGAGCAGTTCTTC.